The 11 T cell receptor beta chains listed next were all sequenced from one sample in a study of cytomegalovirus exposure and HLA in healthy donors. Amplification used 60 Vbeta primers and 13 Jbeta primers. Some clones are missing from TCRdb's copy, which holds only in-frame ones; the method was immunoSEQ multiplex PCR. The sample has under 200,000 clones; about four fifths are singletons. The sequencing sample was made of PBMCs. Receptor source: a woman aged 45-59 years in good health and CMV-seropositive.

DNA for the CDR3: TGTGCCAGTAGTATAGCCGACAGGTTATCCTATGGCTACACCTTC. Translation gives CASSIADRLSYGYTF. V is TRBV19 and J is TRBJ1-2; a possible D gene is TRBD1 (6 bases). This CDR3 comprises 15 residues. Germline CDR1 and CDR2: LNHDA and SQIVND (reference sequence). The V end lost 1 base, the J end lost 4 bases, and 13 bases lay between the germline ends.

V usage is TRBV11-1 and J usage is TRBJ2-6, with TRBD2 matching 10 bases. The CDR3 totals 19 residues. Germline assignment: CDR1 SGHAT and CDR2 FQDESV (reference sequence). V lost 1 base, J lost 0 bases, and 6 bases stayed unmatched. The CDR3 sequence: CASSLDQAGGFSGANVLTF. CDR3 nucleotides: TGTGCCAGCAGCTTAGATCAAGCGGGAGGGTTCTCTGGGGCCAACGTCCTGACTTTC.

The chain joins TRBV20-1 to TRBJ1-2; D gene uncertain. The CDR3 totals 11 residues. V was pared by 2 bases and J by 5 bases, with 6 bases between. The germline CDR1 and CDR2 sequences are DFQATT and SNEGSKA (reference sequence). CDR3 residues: CSARSGYGYTF. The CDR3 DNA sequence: TGCAGTGCTAGATCAGGATATGGCTACACCTTC.

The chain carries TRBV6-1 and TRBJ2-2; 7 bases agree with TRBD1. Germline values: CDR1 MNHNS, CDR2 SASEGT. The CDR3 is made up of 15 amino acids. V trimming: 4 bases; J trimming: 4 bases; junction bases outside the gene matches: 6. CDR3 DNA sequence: TGTGCCAGCAGTGTACCGACAGGGATCACCGGGGAGCTGTTTTTT. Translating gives CASSVPTGITGELFF.

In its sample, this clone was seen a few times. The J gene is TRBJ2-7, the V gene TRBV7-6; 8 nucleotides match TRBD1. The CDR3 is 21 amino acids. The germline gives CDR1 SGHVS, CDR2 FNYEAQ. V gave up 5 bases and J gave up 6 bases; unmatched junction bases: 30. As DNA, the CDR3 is TGTGCCAGCAGCCTAGGGGATTGGCAGGGGGCGTCAAGATCAAGAGGGAGCGAGCAGTACTTC. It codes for CASSLGDWQGASRSRGSEQYF.

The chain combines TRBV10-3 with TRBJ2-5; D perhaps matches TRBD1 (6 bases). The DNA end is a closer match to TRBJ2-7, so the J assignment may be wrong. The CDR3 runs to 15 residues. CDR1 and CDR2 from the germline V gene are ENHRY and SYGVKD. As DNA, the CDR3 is TGTGCCATCAGTGATCGGACAGAGAGCTCCTACGAGCAGTACTTC. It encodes CAISDRTESSYEQYF.

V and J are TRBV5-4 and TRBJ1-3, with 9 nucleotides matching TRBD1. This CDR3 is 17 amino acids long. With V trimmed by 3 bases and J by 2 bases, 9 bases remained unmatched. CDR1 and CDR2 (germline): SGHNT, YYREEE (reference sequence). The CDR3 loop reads CASSSKFNRGPGNTIYF. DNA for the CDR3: TGTGCCAGCAGCTCAAAATTCAACAGGGGGCCTGGAAACACCATATATTTT.

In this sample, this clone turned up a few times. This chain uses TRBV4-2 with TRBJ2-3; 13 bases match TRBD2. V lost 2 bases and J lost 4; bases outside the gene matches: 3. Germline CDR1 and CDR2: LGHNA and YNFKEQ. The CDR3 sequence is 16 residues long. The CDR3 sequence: CASSQTSGRAADTQYF. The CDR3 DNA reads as TGTGCCAGCAGCCAAACTAGCGGGAGGGCCGCAGATACGCAGTATTTT.

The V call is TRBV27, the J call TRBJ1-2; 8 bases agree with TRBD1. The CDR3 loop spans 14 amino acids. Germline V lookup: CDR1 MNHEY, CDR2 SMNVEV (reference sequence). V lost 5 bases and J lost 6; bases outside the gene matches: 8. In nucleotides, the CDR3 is TGTGCCAGCAGTGATTTCCCGGACAGGGATGGCTACACCTTC. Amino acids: CASSDFPDRDGYTF.

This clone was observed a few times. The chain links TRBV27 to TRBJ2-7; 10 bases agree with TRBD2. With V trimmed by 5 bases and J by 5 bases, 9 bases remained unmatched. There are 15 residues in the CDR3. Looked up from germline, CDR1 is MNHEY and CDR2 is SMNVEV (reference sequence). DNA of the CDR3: TGTGCCAGCAGTCTAGCGGGAGCTTCACTTAACGAGCAGTACTTC. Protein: CASSLAGASLNEQYF.

CDR3 DNA: TGTGCCAGCAGCCTAACATTTAGTCAGGGCCCTCTCTCCTACGAGCAGTACTTC. Protein sequence: CASSLTFSQGPLSYEQYF. This chain uses TRBV27 with TRBJ2-7; possible D gene TRBD1, 5 bases. Trimming cost V 6 bases and J 0 bases, with 24 bases left between them. The CDR3 has 18 amino acids. Germline V gives CDR1 MNHEY, CDR2 SMNVEV (reference sequence).